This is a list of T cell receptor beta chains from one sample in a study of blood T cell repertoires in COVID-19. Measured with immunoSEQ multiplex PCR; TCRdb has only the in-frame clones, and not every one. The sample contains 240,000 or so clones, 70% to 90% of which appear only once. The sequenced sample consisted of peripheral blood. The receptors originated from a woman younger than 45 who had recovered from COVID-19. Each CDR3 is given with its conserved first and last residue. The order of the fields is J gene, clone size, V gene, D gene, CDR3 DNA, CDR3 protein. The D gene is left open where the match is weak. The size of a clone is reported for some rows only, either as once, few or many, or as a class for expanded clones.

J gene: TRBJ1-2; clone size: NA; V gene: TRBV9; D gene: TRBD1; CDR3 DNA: TGTGCCAGCAGCGTAGATCCGACAGGGGCATCCCTCTACACCTTC; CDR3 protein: CASSVDPTGASLYTF
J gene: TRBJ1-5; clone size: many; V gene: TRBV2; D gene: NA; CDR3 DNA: TGTGCCAGCAGTGAGAGTTATAGCAATCAGCCCCAGCATTTT; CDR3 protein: CASSESYSNQPQHF
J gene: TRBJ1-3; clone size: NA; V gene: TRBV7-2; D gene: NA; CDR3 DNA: TGTGCCAGCAGCTCGGGATTAGGAAGAATATATTTT; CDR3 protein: CASSSGLGRIYF
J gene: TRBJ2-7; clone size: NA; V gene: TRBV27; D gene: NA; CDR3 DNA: TGTGCCAGCAGTTTGGGGACAACCTACGAGCAGTACTTC; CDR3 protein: CASSLGTTYEQYF
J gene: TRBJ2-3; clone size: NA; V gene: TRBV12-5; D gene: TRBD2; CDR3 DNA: TGTGCTAGTGGCCGCACAGCGGGGGGCACAGATACGCAGTATTTT; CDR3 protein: CASGRTAGGTDTQYF
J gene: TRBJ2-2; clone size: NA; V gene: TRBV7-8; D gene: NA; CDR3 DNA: TGTGCCAGTGCGGTTGTAGGATCGATGAACACCGGGGAGCTGTTTTTT; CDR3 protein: CASAVVGSMNTGELFF
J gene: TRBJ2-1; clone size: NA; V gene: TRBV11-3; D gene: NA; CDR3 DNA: TGTGCCAGCAGCTTAGGAGGAGGGAACAATGAGCAGTTCTTC; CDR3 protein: CASSLGGGNNEQFF
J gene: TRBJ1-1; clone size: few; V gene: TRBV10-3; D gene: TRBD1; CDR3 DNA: TGTGCCATCAGTGAGGGACAGGGGGGTAACACTGAAGCTTTCTTT; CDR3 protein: CAISEGQGGNTEAFF
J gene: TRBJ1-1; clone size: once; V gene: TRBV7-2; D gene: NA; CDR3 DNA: TGTGCCAGCAGCAGCGCCTGGGGGGGCACTGAAGCTTTCTTT; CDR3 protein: CASSSAWGGTEAFF
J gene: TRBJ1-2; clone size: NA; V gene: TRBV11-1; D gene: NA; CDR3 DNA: TGTGCCAGCAGCTTATCGGGCCAGGGGTATGGCTACACCTTC; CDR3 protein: CASSLSGQGYGYTF
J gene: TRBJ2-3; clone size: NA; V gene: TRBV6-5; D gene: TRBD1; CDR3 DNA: TGTGCCAGCAGGAACACAGGGGCAGATACGCAGTATTTT; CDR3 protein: CASRNTGADTQYF
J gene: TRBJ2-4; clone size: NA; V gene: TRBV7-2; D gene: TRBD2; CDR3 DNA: TGTGCCAGCAGTGGAACAGGGTTCGGGACTAGCAACCAAAACATTCAGTACTTC; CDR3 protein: CASSGTGFGTSNQNIQYF
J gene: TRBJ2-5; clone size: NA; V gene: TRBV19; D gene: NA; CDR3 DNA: TGTGCCAGTAGTGTGACAGCTCAGGGGACCCAGTACTTC; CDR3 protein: CASSVTAQGTQYF
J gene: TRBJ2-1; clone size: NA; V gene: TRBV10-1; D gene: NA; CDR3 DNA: TGCGCCAGCAGTGATGGCTCTCCCGACAATGAGCAGTTCTTC; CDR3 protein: CASSDGSPDNEQFF
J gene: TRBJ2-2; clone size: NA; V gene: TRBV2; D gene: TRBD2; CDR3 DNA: TGTGCCAGCAGGGGGGGGTCTAGCGGCCCCACCGGGGAGCTGTTTTTT; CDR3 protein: CASRGGSSGPTGELFF
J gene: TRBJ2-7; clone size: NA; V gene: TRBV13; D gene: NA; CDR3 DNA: TGTGCCAGCAGCTTAGGGGCCAGGGGTTCTTACGAGCAGTACTTC; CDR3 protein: CASSLGARGSYEQYF
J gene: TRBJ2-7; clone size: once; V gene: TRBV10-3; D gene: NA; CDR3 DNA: TGTGCCATCAGTGAGTCGAGTTTCCGGGAAGGCGAGCAGTACTTC; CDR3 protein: CAISESSFREGEQYF
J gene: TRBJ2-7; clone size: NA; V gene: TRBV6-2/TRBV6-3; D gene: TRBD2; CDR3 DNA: TGTGCCAGCAGTTACGGACTAGCGGGCTACGAGCAGTACTTC; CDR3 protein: CASSYGLAGYEQYF
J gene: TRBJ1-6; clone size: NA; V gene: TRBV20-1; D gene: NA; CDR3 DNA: TGCAGTGCTAGTTTCACGGGTGACTCACCCCTCCACTTT; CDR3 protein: CSASFTGDSPLHF
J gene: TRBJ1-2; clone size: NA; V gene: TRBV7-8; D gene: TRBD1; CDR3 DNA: TGTGCCAGCAGCTTAGGTTTCGACAGGGGGCGAACGGGCTATGGCTACACCTTC; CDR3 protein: CASSLGFDRGRTGYGYTF
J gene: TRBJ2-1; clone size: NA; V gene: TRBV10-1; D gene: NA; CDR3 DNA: TGCGCCAGCAATCGGGACATCGAGAATGAGCAGTTCTTC; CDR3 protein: CASNRDIENEQFF
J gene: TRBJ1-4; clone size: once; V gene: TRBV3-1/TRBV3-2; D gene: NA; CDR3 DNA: TGTGCCAGCAGCCCTGTTCGTGGTCTCGGAGGGGAAAAACTGTTTTTT; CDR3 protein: CASSPVRGLGGEKLFF
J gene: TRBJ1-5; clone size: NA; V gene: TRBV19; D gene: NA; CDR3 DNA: TGTGCCAGTAGTCCCCGACGAAGTAGTATAGCTGAAGGTCATAGCAATCAGCCCCAGCATTTT; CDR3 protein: CASSPRRSSIAEGHSNQPQHF
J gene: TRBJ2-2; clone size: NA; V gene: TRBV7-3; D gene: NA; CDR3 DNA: TGTGCCAGCAGCTCCATGACTGACACCGGGGAGCTGTTTTTT; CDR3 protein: CASSSMTDTGELFF
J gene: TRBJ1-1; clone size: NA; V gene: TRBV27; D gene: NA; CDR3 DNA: TGTGCCAGCAGTAGGCGGATCGGCCTGATTGAAGCTTTCTTT; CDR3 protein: CASSRRIGLIEAFF
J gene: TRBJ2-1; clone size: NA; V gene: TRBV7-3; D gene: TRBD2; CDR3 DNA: TGTGCCAGCAGCTTAGGGTTCAGCGGGGGGCTCAATGAGCAGTTCTTC; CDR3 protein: CASSLGFSGGLNEQFF
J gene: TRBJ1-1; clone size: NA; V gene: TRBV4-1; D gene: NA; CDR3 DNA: TGCGCCAGCAGCCTTGGAGAGACGGTTATAGATAGGGCTTTCTTT; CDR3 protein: CASSLGETVIDRAFF
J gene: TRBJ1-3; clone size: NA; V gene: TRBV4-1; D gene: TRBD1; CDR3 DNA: TGCGCCAGCAGCCAGAGGACAGGGGGCTGGAGCTCTGGAAACACCATATATTTT; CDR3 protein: CASSQRTGGWSSGNTIYF
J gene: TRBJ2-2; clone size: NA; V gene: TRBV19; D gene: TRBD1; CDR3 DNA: TGTGCCAGCCGGGACAGACCCACGAACACCGGGGAGCTGTTTTTT; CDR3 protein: CASRDRPTNTGELFF
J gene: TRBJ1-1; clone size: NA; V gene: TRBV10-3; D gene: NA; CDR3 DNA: TGTGCCATCAGTGCTGCAGGGCTAGCTTTCTTT; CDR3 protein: CAISAAGLAFF
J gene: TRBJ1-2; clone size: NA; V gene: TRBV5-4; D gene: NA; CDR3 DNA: TGTGCCAGCAGCCCCCTCCCTAACTATGGCTACACCTTC; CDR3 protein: CASSPLPNYGYTF
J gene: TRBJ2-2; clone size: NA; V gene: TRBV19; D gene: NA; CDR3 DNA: TGTGCCAGTAGTATAGTTGGCAGGAAATCCGCGAACACCGGGGAGCTGTTTTTT; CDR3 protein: CASSIVGRKSANTGELFF
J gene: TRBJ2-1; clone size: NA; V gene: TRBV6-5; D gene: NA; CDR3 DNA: TGTGCCAGCTCCGAGGTGTCTGAAACCTACAATGAGCAGTTCTTC; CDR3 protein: CASSEVSETYNEQFF
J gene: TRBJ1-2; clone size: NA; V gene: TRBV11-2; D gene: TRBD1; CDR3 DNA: TGTGCCAGCAGGCGACAACTTCCGGGACAGGGGGCCTATGGCTACACCTTC; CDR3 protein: CASRRQLPGQGAYGYTF
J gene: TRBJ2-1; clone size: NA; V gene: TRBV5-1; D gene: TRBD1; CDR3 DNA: TGCGCCAGCAGCTACCTACAGGGGGACTCCTACAATGAGCAGTTCTTC; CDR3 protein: CASSYLQGDSYNEQFF
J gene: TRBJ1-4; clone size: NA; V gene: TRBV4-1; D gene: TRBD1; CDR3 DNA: TGCGCCAGCAGCCGCCAGACAGGGGAAATGTTTTTT; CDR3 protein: CASSRQTGEMFF
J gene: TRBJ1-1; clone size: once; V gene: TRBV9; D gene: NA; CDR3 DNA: TGTGCCAGCAGCGTAGGTATAGACAGGAGCACTGAAGCTTTCTTT; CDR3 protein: CASSVGIDRSTEAFF
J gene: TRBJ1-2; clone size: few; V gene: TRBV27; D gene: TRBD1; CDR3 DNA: TGTGCCAGCAGTTTATCCTCTTTCCCGGGACAGCTTAACTATGGCTACACCTTC; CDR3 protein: CASSLSSFPGQLNYGYTF
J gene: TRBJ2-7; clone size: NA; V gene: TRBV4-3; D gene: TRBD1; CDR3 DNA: TGCGCCAGCAGCCAAGGACACAGGGGGTACGAGCAGTACTTC; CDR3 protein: CASSQGHRGYEQYF
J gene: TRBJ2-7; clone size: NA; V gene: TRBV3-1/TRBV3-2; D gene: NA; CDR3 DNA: TGTGCCAGCAGCCCCCACGGGGGTGACTACGAGCAGTACTTC; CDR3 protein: CASSPHGGDYEQYF
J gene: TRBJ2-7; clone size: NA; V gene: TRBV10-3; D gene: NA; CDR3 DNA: TGTGCCATCAAGGAGGGGAGCTCCTACGAGCAGTACTTC; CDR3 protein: CAIKEGSSYEQYF
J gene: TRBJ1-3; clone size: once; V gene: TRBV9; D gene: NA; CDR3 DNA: TGTGCCAGCAGCATCGGGACAACTGGAAACACCATATATTTT; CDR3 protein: CASSIGTTGNTIYF
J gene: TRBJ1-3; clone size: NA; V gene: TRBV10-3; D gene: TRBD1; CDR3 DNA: TGTGCCATCAGCGCACTCAACACAGGGGCTGGAAACACCATATATTTT; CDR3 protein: CAISALNTGAGNTIYF
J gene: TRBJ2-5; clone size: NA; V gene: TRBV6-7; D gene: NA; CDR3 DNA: TGTGCCAGCAGTTACCCAAGGACAGTTCGGCGGGCAGAGACCCAGTACTTC; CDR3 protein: CASSYPRTVRRAETQYF